The rows below give T cell receptor beta chains drawn from one sample of a study of human T cells and chemical hapten exposure. Using its own MiXCR run on the RACE reads, TCRdb lists one record per CDR3 protein. The sample lists more than 85,000 distinct CDR3 sequences; approximately 9.9% were seen once. The sequencing used whole blood, collected in connection with sensitization to the hapten diphenylcyclopropenone (DPC). The receptors come from a man between 35 and 55 years old with alopecia areata. Some clones in this sample may be carry-over from other donors' samples. CDR3s include the opening cysteine and the closing phenylalanine or tryptophan. A D gene is named only where the DNA matches it firmly.

v_gene	j_gene	d_gene	CDR3aa
TRBV3-1	TRBJ2-7	TRBD1	CASSQGTVRAYEQYF
TRBV9	TRBJ2-3	TRBD1	CASSARQGEGSDTQYF
TRBV4-1	TRBJ2-2	TRBD2	CASSQVLAGSNIGELFF
TRBV2	TRBJ2-3	.	CASSEVAFTSFSTDTQYF
TRBV7-6	TRBJ1-4	.	CASSSRPDTKSEKLFF
TRBV27	TRBJ2-1	.	CASSLRRDSNEQFF
TRBV12-3/TRBV12-4	TRBJ2-1	.	CASSLNVGEQFF
TRBV6-5	TRBJ2-3	TRBD2	CASSGPPGLAGVADTQYF
TRBV6-5	TRBJ1-6	.	CASTPWRNDSPLHF
TRBV7-9	TRBJ1-1	.	CASSLGASVNTEAFF
TRBV7-2	TRBJ2-3	TRBD2	CASSLEGTSVDTQYF
TRBV14	TRBJ1-5	.	CASSQEANQPQHF
TRBV6-6	TRBJ2-7	TRBD2	CASSPGTSGTLEQYF
TRBV2	TRBJ2-3	TRBD2	CASSAGLMLDTQYF
TRBV5-1	TRBJ1-5	TRBD1	CASSSGTDVNQPQHF
TRBV4-3	TRBJ1-5	.	CASSQDMGSNQPQHF
TRBV29-1	TRBJ2-3	TRBD1	CSVVPQGASTDTQYF
TRBV5-1	TRBJ2-4	TRBD1	CASNGTALLAKNIQYF
TRBV5-1	TRBJ2-3	TRBD2	CASSLAPAGGTDTQYF
TRBV20-1	TRBJ2-7	.	CSARNPAYEQYF
TRBV27	TRBJ2-2	.	CASSLSAGELFF
TRBV9	TRBJ2-5	TRBD2	CASSSGTSGSLQETQYF
TRBV5-6	TRBJ1-1	.	CASSRARSELQAFF
TRBV6-1	TRBJ2-3	TRBD1	CASSEVVGTGGKDTQYF
TRBV27	TRBJ2-1	.	CASKGSYNEQFF
TRBV2	TRBJ2-1	.	CASSVLDSKFF
TRBV20-1	TRBJ1-5	TRBD1	CSAVGTGHYRPQHF
TRBV4-3	TRBJ1-1	.	CASSQDRVGTEAFF
TRBV5-1	TRBJ2-1	TRBD2	CASSLMASGSSYNEQFF
TRBV25-1	TRBJ1-4	.	CASSEWGRGKLFF
TRBV18	TRBJ2-5	.	CASSRARGQETQYF
TRBV4-3	TRBJ1-3	.	CASSQDSKGSGNTIYF
TRBV9	TRBJ1-1	TRBD1	CASSVTGSTEAFF
TRBV6-1	TRBJ2-7	.	CASKRDGSYEQYF
TRBV10-3	TRBJ1-1	.	CAIKGQGRNTEAFF
TRBV7-3	TRBJ2-6	.	CASRDPPGGANVLTF
TRBV7-9	TRBJ2-5	.	CASSTTGGKETQYF
TRBV28	TRBJ1-1	.	CASRRLTGSEAFF
TRBV9	TRBJ2-1	.	CASSAGYGTQFF
TRBV15	TRBJ2-1	.	CATSRDLTYYNEQFF
TRBV30	TRBJ2-1	TRBD2	CAWSGLASNEQFF
TRBV6-2/TRBV6-3	TRBJ1-1	.	CASSRPGVTEAFF
TRBV5-4	TRBJ2-3	.	CASSLGHTLSTDTQYF